This TCR beta chain was obtained from a study of blood T cell repertoires in COVID-19. Study background: Collection of acute and convalescent COVID-19 samples took place in the United States, Italy and Spain.

Germline assignment: CDR1 SSHAT and CDR2 FNYEAQ (reference sequence). This CDR3 region has 15 residues. In the original analysis: Estimation of nucleated cell counts relied on the amplification of reference gene primers. The data were produced by immunoSEQ multiplex PCR, yet TCRdb's version contains in-frame clones alone and is incomplete. Clone size and V and J calls were adopted from that table, with D and trimming inferred from the DNA. This table has hundreds of thousands of clones, 75% to 90% appearing once. Details on this clone: Mismatch with germline at one junction end may stem from a read error.

This receptor was identified in a woman between 40 and 55 years old with acute COVID-19. This chain links TRBV7-7 with TRBJ2-1; a weak D match, TRBD1 (6 bases). Sequencing used PBMCs or T cells enriched from blood (not recorded which). The CDR3: CASSFGTPSYNEQFF. The CDR3 DNA reads as TGTGCTAGCAGCTTCGGGACACCCTCCTACAATGAGCAGTTCTTC.